The next 18 T cell receptor beta chains were all read from a single sample in a study of long-term antiretroviral therapy in people with HIV. Samples were assayed with immunoSEQ v3.0 at survey level. Method: immunoSEQ multiplex PCR; TCRdb's copy keeps in-frame clones and lacks some. The sample comprises about 7,200 clones, about four fifths of which are singletons, and around 17% rests with the top ten. The starting material was unsorted PBMCs, obtained 0.9 years before starting antiretroviral therapy. Receptors originate from a man aged 35 to 55 with HIV.

This clone was observed a handful of times. The genes are TRBV5-6 and TRBJ1-2, with D tentatively TRBD1 (5 bases). Between the trimmed V and J ends, which lost 3 bases and 8 bases, there was a span of 14 bases. Germline-derived CDR1 and CDR2 are SGHDT and YYEEEE. This CDR3 region has 13 residues. This CDR3 reads CASSWNRSPGYTF. As DNA, the CDR3 is TGTGCCAGCAGCTGGAACAGGAGCCCCGGCTACACCTTC. Full variable domain (rest looked up from reference TRBV5-6 and TRBJ1-2): DAGVTQSPTHLIKTRGQQVTLRCSPKSGHDTVSWYQQALGQGPQFIFQYYEEEERQRGNFPDRFSGHQFPNYSSELNVNALLLGDSALYLCASSWNRSPGYTFGSGTRLTVV.

CDR3: CASSPGVAGGPHEQYF. The CDR3 DNA sequence: TGTGCCAGCTCCCCCGGGGTAGCGGGGGGGCCCCACGAGCAGTACTTC. The rearrangement joins TRBV18 to TRBJ2-7; 11 bases are shared with TRBD2. Germline CDR1 reads KGHSH; CDR2 reads LQKENI. This CDR3 comprises 16 residues. V shed 6 bases, J shed 5 bases, and the junction held 12 bases outside the gene matches.

This chain connects TRBV18 to TRBJ1-1; 7 bases map to TRBD1. V was pared by 9 bases and J by 5 bases, with 15 bases of the junction left unmatched. Germline V CDR1 and CDR2: KGHSH, LQKENI. The CDR3 sequence is 15 residues long. The CDR3 loop is CASLPAKGGNTEAFF. The CDR3 bases are TGTGCCAGTCTTCCGGCGAAAGGGGGCAATACTGAAGCTTTCTTT.

The chain links TRBV6-5 to TRBJ1-6; no definite D call. The ends were cut back, 3 bases at V and 9 bases at J, with 9 bases in the middle. This CDR3 is built from 13 residues. The germline CDR1 and CDR2 sequences are MNHEY and SVGAGI. DNA for the CDR3: TGTGCCAGCAGTTATCTCGGCGGTTCACCCCTCCACTTT. It encodes CASSYLGGSPLHF.

The J gene is TRBJ1-6, the V gene TRBV7-2; 7 bases agree with TRBD1. V shed 5 bases and J 3 bases; nucleotides not matched to a gene: 10. From germline, CDR1 is SGHTA and CDR2 FQGNSA. This CDR3 contains 17 residues. CDR3 nucleotide sequence: TGTGCCAGCAGCCTGCAGGGGGGCAGAGACTATAATTCACCCCTCCACTTT. Translating gives CASSLQGGRDYNSPLHF.

The V and J genes are TRBV9 and TRBJ2-2, with D uncertain. CDR1 SGDLS and CDR2 YYNGEE come from the germline V gene. The CDR3 covers 14 residues. Deletions cut 4 bases from V and 3 bases from J, with 10 bases between. CDR3 coding DNA: TGTGCCAGCAGCCCGGACCCGGACACCGGGGAGCTGTTTTTT. This sequence encodes CASSPDPDTGELFF.

The CDR3 loop is CASSLGPGNTIYF. The CDR3 DNA reads as TGTGCCAGCAGCTTAGGACCTGGAAACACCATATATTTT. The chain couples TRBV7-3 to TRBJ1-3, with D unclear. Germline CDR1 is SGHTA and CDR2 is FQGTGA. The V end was cut by 2 bases, the J end by 2 bases, with 4 bases between. The CDR3 is 13 amino acids.

The gene calls are TRBV9 and TRBJ2-1; 8 bases are shared with TRBD2. The CDR3 has 15 amino acids. Germline V lookup: CDR1 SGDLS, CDR2 YYNGEE. With V trimmed by 6 bases and J by 6 bases, 11 bases remained unmatched. CDR3 in amino acids: CASTLGGGTFNEQFF. The CDR3 DNA reads as TGTGCCAGCACCTTGGGCGGGGGGACCTTCAATGAGCAGTTCTTC.

In its sample, this clone was seen a few times. The genes are TRBV15 and TRBJ1-3; D is perhaps TRBD1 (6 bases). Looked up from germline, CDR1 is LNHNV and CDR2 is YYDKDF (reference sequence). This CDR3 is 16 amino acids long. Deletions cut 5 bases from V and 3 bases from J, with 17 bases between. In DNA form, the CDR3 reads TGTGCCACCAGCCGGGAACAGGGAGAAGGTGGAAACACCATATATTTT. Its protein is CATSREQGEGGNTIYF.

The rearrangement uses TRBV6-1 and TRBJ1-1, with 7 bases lining up with TRBD1. The V and J ends lost 8 bases and 4 bases, in that order; junction bases with no gene match: 4. Germline V gene sequence: CDR1 MNHNS, CDR2 SASEGT. The CDR3 totals 12 residues. The CDR3 sequence: CASDRDFTEAFF. DNA of the CDR3: TGTGCCAGCGACAGGGACTTCACTGAAGCTTTCTTT.

By proportion, this clone is medium-sized. The rearrangement uses TRBV5-8 and TRBJ1-1; D gene ambiguous. Germline CDR1 reads SGHTS; CDR2 reads YDEGEE. This CDR3 is 13 amino acids long. V lost 4 bases, J lost 2 bases, and 9 bases lay in between. Here the CDR3 DNA reads TGTGCCAGCAGCGTGGCGGGCAACACTGAAGCTTTCTTT. Residues: CASSVAGNTEAFF. The full variable domain, rest sourced from reference TRBV5-8 and TRBJ1-1, is EAGVTQSPTHLIKTRGQQATLRCSPISGHTSVYWYQQALGLGLQFLLWYDEGEERNRGNFPPRFSGRQFPNYSSELNVNALELEDSALYLCASSVAGNTEAFFGQGTRLTVV.

V gene TRBV5-8 combines with J gene TRBJ2-7, with D unclear. The germline V gene has CDR1 SGHTS and CDR2 YDEGEE. V was cut by 2 bases and J by 5 bases, with 11 bases left in between. This CDR3 region has 13 residues. The CDR3 region has the DNA TGTGCCAGCAGCTTCTCCAGCGTCAACGAGCAGTACTTC. It translates to CASSFSSVNEQYF.

The rearrangement uses TRBV11-2 and TRBJ2-5, with D perhaps matching TRBD1 (5 bases). This CDR3 has 14 residues. CDR1 and CDR2 (germline): SGHAT, FQNNGV. V lost 5 bases and J 2 bases, leaving 12 bases between the germline ends. CDR3: CASSQTAPQETQYF. Written as DNA, the CDR3 is TGTGCCAGCAGCCAGACAGCACCTCAAGAGACCCAGTACTTC. The whole variable domain, remainder taken from reference TRBV11-2 and TRBJ2-5, is EAGVAQSPRYKIIEKRQSVAFWCNPISGHATLYWYQQILGQGPKLLIQFQNNGVVDDSQLPKDRFSAERLKGVDSTLKIQPAKLEDSAVYLCASSQTAPQETQYFGPGTRLLVL.

The rearrangement uses TRBV30 and TRBJ2-3; D is unclear. V lost 2 bases to trimming and J lost 0 bases, with 3 bases between them. The CDR3 extends over 12 amino acids. Looked up from germline, CDR1 is GTSNPN and CDR2 is SVGIG (reference sequence). In DNA, the CDR3 is TGTGCCTGGAGTTCTAGCACAGATACGCAGTATTTT. Its protein product is CAWSSSTDTQYF.

V is TRBV15 and J is TRBJ2-7; no firm D call. This CDR3 is built from 12 residues. The germline V gene has CDR1 LNHNV and CDR2 YYDKDF (reference sequence). The V end lost 0 bases, the J end lost 7 bases, and 7 bases lay between the germline ends. CDR3 residues: CATSRDQGEQYF. In DNA form, the CDR3 reads TGTGCCACCAGCAGAGATCAAGGGGAGCAGTACTTC.

The V and J genes are TRBV4-1 and TRBJ1-2; D call uncertain. Germline V gene sequence: CDR1 MGHRA, CDR2 YSYEKL. There are 15 residues in the CDR3. V dropped 3 bases and J dropped 4 bases, with 15 bases sitting between them. The CDR3 reads CASSQPESPSYGYTF. In DNA form, the CDR3 reads TGCGCCAGCAGCCAGCCAGAGTCCCCTAGCTATGGCTACACCTTC.

The chain carries TRBV10-3 and TRBJ2-7; 10 bases line up with TRBD2. The CDR3 consists of 16 residues. Germline-derived CDR1 and CDR2 are ENHRY and SYGVKD. Germline trimming cut 0 bases from V and 3 bases from J; bases unmatched to any gene: 5. CDR3 coding DNA: TGTGCCATCAGTGAGTCTAGCGGGGGGCCCCTCTACGAGCAGTACTTC. This translates into CAISESSGGPLYEQYF.

DNA of the CDR3: TGCGCCAGCAGCCAAGATACGGGACAGGGGGCGATTGAGCAGTACTTC. Translation: CASSQDTGQGAIEQYF. The chain combines TRBV4-3 with TRBJ2-7, with 12 bases fitting TRBD1. From germline, CDR1 is LGHNA and CDR2 YSLEER. The CDR3 covers 16 residues. Trimming took 0 bases from V and 7 from J; bases not matched to a gene: 7.